This T cell receptor (beta chain) was captured by sequencing in a study of cytomegalovirus exposure and HLA in healthy donors. Primers included in the PCR were 60 Vbeta and 13 Jbeta primers. TCRdb keeps only in-frame clones here, not all; method: immunoSEQ multiplex PCR. The repertoire holds 90,000 to 150,000 clones, with 65% to 80% as singletons. Whole-study results and caveats: Within an earlier analysis, most TCR beta V segments proved productive either about 87% or about 30% of the time. Available immune exposure information was restricted to CMV serostatus only. The study recorded 150 to 200 TCR beta chains that were cytomegalovirus-associated.

On this clone itself: Its antigen is not known.

Trimming removed 3 bases at V and 0 bases at J, with 15 bases between. The CDR3 loop spans 17 amino acids. Germline CDR1 MGHRA, CDR2 YSYEKL. The chain carries TRBV4-1 and TRBJ1-3, with D tentatively TRBD1 (5 bases). Sequenced sample: PBMCs. The TCR comes from a human donor in good health. DNA for the CDR3: TGCGCCAGCAGCCAGGGGCTGCTCCCCTACTCTGGAAACACCATATATTTT. It encodes CASSQGLLPYSGNTIYF.